This TCR beta chain was captured by sequencing in a study of cytomegalovirus exposure and HLA in healthy donors. CDR1 SGHTA and CDR2 FQGTGA come from the germline V gene. The CDR3 totals 19 residues. V was pared by 1 base and J by 6 bases, with 25 bases between. The PCR employed 60 Vbeta primers together with 13 Jbeta primers. Clones were read by immunoSEQ multiplex PCR, and TCRdb kept only the in-frame ones, dropping some. The table lists roughly 150,000 clones, about 81% of them singletons, with 1.5% to 2% in the top ten. This rearrangement joins TRBV7-3 to TRBJ2-1; D perhaps matches TRBD2 (6 bases). The TCR was taken from a woman aged 18-30 years in good health and CMV-seronegative. The sequencing input was PBMCs. The CDR3 sequence: CASSLRGKEAGSSINEQFF. Written as DNA, the CDR3 is TGTGCCAGCAGCTTAAGGGGCAAAGAAGCGGGTTCATCGATCAATGAGCAGTTCTTC.